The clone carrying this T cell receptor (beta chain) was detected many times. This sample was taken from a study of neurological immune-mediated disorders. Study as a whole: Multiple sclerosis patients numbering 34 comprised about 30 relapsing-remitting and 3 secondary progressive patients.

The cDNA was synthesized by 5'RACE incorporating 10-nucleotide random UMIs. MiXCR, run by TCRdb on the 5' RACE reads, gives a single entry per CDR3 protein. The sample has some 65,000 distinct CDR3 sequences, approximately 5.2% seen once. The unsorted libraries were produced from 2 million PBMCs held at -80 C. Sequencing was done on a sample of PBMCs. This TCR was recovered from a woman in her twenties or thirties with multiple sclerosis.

This chain's CDR3 is CSARGQPQGYGYTF. In DNA form, the CDR3 reads TGCAGTGCTAGAGGGCAACCACAGGGCTATGGCTACACCTTC. The V gene is TRBV20-1, the J gene TRBJ1-2; a possible D gene is TRBD1 (6 bases). In germline, CDR1 is DFQATT, CDR2 SNEGSKA (reference sequence). Trimming cost V 1 base and J 4 bases, with 13 bases left between them. The CDR3 spans 14 residues.